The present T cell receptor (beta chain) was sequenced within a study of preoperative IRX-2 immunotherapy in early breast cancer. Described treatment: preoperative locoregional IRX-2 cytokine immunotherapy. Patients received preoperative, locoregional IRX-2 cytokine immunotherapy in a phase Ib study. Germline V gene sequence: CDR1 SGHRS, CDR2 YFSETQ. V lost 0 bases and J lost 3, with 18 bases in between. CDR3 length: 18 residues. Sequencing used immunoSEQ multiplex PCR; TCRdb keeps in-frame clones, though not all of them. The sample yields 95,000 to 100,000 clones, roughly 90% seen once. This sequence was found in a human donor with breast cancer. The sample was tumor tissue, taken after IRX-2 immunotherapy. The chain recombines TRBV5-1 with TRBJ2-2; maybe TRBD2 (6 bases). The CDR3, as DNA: TGCGCCAGCAGCTTGGGGGTGGAACGCGGGGAGTACACCGGGGAGCTGTTTTTT. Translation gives CASSLGVERGEYTGELFF.